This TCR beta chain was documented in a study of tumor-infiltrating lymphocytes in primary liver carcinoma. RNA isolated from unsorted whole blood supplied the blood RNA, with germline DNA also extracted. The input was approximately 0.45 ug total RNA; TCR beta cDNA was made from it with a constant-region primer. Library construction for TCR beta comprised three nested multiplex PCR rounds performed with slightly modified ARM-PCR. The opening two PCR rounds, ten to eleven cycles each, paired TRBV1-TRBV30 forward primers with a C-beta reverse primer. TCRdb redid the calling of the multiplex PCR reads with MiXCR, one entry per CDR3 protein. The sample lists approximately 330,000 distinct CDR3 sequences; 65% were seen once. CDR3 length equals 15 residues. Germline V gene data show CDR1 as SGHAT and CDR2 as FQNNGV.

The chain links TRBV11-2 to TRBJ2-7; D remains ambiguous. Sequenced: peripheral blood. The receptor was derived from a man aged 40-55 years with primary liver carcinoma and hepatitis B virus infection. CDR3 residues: CVCSLDLPKTYEQYF. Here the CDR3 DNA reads TGTGTCTGCAGCTTAGATCTTCCCAAGACCTACGAGCAGTACTTC. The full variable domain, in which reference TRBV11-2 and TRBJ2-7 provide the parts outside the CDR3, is EAGVAQSPRYKIIEKRQSVAFWCNPISGHATLYWYQQILGQGPKLLIQFQNNGVVDDSQLPKDRFSAERLKGVDSTLKIQPAKLEDSAVYLCVCSLDLPKTYEQYFGPGTRLTVT.